These 9 T cell receptor beta chains share one sample of origin, sequenced in a study of blood T cell repertoires in COVID-19. The data were produced by immunoSEQ multiplex PCR, yet TCRdb's version contains in-frame clones alone and is incomplete. The sample yields some 240,000 clones, about four fifths seen once. What was sequenced was peripheral blood. These receptors came from a woman older than 75 with acute or convalescent COVID-19.

V is TRBV5-1 and J is TRBJ1-5; D possibly corresponds to TRBD1 (5 bases). This CDR3 is built from 15 residues. Trimming took 3 bases from V and 0 from J, leaving 10 bases between them. Germline assignment: CDR1 SGHRS and CDR2 YFSETQ. The CDR3 sequence: CASSSTGLSNQPQHF. The DNA for the CDR3 is TGCGCCAGCAGCTCTACGGGACTTAGCAATCAGCCCCAGCATTTT.

The sample holds a few counts of this clone. The V gene is TRBV2, the J gene TRBJ1-1; no clear D. Germline CDR1 SNHLY, CDR2 FYNNEI. The V and J ends lost 8 bases and 5 bases respectively, with 15 bases between them. The length of the CDR3 is 13 residues. The CDR3 here is CASLLEVGTEAFF. The CDR3 DNA is TGTGCCAGCTTGTTGGAGGTGGGAACTGAAGCTTTCTTT.

The chain links TRBV2 to TRBJ2-3, with 10 bases that match TRBD2. Germline CDR1 SNHLY, CDR2 FYNNEI. Trimming removed 6 bases from V and 3 bases from J; junction bases left unmatched: 6. CDR3 length: 15 residues. In DNA form, the CDR3 reads TGTGCCAGCAGACCTAGCGGGGGAGCAACAGATACGCAGTATTTT. The encoded protein is CASRPSGGATDTQYF.

With regard to this clone: The identical CDR3 is also encoded by other nucleotide sequences in the sample. The V and J genes are TRBV7-9 and TRBJ1-4; D is possibly TRBD1 (5 bases). Germline V gene data show CDR1 as SEHNR and CDR2 as FQNEAQ (reference sequence). The germline V and J ends were trimmed by 3 bases and 0 bases, with 8 bases remaining between them. This CDR3 is built from 15 residues. DNA of the CDR3: TGTGCCAGCAGCTTGGGCAGGGCAACTAATGAAAAACTGTTTTTT. Translation: CASSLGRATNEKLFF.

The V gene is TRBV9, the J gene TRBJ2-1, with TRBD2 identical over 8 bases. The junction had 5 bases not matched to a gene; V was cut back by 0 bases and J by 9 bases. The germline V gene encodes CDR1 SGDLS and CDR2 YYNGEE. The CDR3 consists of 14 residues. The CDR3 DNA reads as TGTGCCAGCAGCGTAGCGGGGGGGTCCGGTGAGCAGTTCTTC. Protein product: CASSVAGGSGEQFF.

The J gene is TRBJ1-4, the V gene TRBV18; no clear D. Between the trimmed V and J ends, which lost 3 bases and 5 bases, there was a span of 10 bases. CDR1 is KGHSH, CDR2 LQKENI, per germline. CDR3 length equals 14 residues. In DNA form, the CDR3 reads TGTGCCAGCTCACCCAGGTCCCAGAATGAAAAACTGTTTTTT. Translated: CASSPRSQNEKLFF.

This clone has a single count. The chain uses TRBV7-2 and TRBJ1-2; TRBD1 matches 7 bases. This CDR3 has 15 residues. Unmatched junction bases numbered 10, after V lost 5 bases and J lost 4 bases. Germline V gene lookup returns CDR1 SGHTA and CDR2 FQGNSA. CDR3 in DNA: TGTGCCAGCAGCCTCGCCCCGGGACAGAGCTATGGCTACACCTTC. Its protein product is CASSLAPGQSYGYTF.

The J gene is TRBJ1-6, the V gene TRBV14; D not certain. Looked up from germline, CDR1 is SGHDN and CDR2 is FVKESK. The CDR3 length is 12 residues. V was shortened by 0 bases and J by 10 bases, with 4 bases between the two germline ends. The CDR3 DNA is TGTGCCAGCAGCCAAGACTTATCACCCCTCCACTTT. As protein: CASSQDLSPLHF.

This clone showed up just a few times. V gene TRBV6-1 combines with J gene TRBJ2-7; D uncertain. V lost 1 base and J 2 bases, leaving 12 bases between the germline ends. Germline loops: CDR1 MNHNS, CDR2 SASEGT. This CDR3 is built from 15 residues. CDR3: CASSEEISSPYEQYF. DNA of the CDR3: TGTGCCAGCAGTGAAGAAATTAGCTCCCCCTACGAGCAGTACTTC.